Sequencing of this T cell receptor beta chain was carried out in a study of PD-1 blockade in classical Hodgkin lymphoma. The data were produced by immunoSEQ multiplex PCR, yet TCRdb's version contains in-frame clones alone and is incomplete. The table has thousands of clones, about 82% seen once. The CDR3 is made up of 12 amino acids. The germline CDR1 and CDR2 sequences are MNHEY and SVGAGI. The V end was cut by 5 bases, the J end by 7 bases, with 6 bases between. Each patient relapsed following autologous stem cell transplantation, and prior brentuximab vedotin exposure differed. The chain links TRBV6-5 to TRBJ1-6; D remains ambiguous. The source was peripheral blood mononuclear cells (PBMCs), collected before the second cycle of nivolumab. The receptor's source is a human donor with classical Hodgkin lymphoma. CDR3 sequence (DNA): TGTGCCAGCAGTCCGGGAAATTCACCCCTCCACTTT. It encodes CASSPGNSPLHF.